This T cell receptor (beta chain) was documented in a study of cytomegalovirus exposure and HLA in healthy donors. This table comes from immunoSEQ multiplex PCR, and its TCRdb copy is limited to in-frame clones, with some not included. Of over 250,000 clones listed, 86% are singletons. This CDR3 spans 13 amino acids. V gave up 7 bases and J gave up 0 bases, with 10 bases separating them. Germline-derived CDR1 and CDR2 are SGHKS and YYEKEE (reference sequence). There are a few counts of this clone. The sequence came from a young woman in good health and CMV-seronegative. The sequenced sample was PBMCs. The chain uses TRBV5-5 and TRBJ2-5; tentative D call: TRBD1 (7 bases). CDR3 coding DNA: TGTGCCAGCGGGGGGACAGACCAAGAGACCCAGTACTTC. Translated: CASGGTDQETQYF.